This is a list of T cell receptor beta chains from one sample in a study of blood T cell repertoires in COVID-19. The repertoire was sequenced with immunoSEQ multiplex PCR; TCRdb's copy has only in-frame clones and lacks some. Among some 200,000 clones listed, less than 90% were seen once. Sequenced sample: peripheral blood. Receptor source: a woman between 40 and 55 years old with acute or convalescent COVID-19. Each CDR3 is given without its conserved first and last residue.

v_gene	len	j_gene	CDR3aa
TRBV6-5	14	TRBJ1-1	ASSSPNGRGSTEAF
TRBV28	19	TRBJ2-7	ASSQQQPGLAGWRKRYEQY
TRBV11-2	12	TRBJ2-1	ASSSPGSYNEQF
TRBV10-1	11	TRBJ1-2	ASSQGQNYGYT
TRBV2	12	TRBJ2-7	ASTWATGGNEQY
TRBV3-1/TRBV3-2	10	TRBJ2-7	ASSRLAYEQY
TRBV6-5	12	TRBJ1-2	ASSYDGRAYGYT
TRBV4-1	10	TRBJ2-1	ASSQAGNEQF
TRBV3-1/TRBV3-2	12	TRBJ1-1	ASSQLQGNTEAF
TRBV15	12	TRBJ2-2	ATRGSANTGELF
TRBV4-1	11	TRBJ2-5	ASSQWAEETQY
TRBV29-1	10	TRBJ2-7	SGGTGLSEQY
TRBV18	15	TRBJ2-7	ASSPTGGVLAGYEQY
TRBV7-9	13	TRBJ1-6	ASSGRAPGNSPLH
TRBV28	13	TRBJ1-2	ASSLFGQGARGYT
TRBV7-9	9	TRBJ2-1	ASSLGLEAF
TRBV13	11	TRBJ1-1	ASRFTGFTEAF
TRBV5-1	13	TRBJ2-7	ASSPGQVLFYEQY
TRBV28	17	TRBJ2-1	ASSLYSLGPGTGYNEQF
TRBV28	16	TRBJ1-6	ASSLYRTGELVNSPLH
TRBV5-6	11	TRBJ1-1	ASSREANTEAF
TRBV6-4	11	TRBJ2-3	ASSGGATDTQY
TRBV7-9	13	TRBJ2-3	ASRPRSVDTDTQY
TRBV3-1/TRBV3-2	10	TRBJ2-3	ASSQGTSKQY
TRBV7-8	14	TRBJ1-5	ASSLGQGRNGQPQH
TRBV7-9	14	TRBJ2-1	ASSLVVTGDGNEQF
TRBV7-8	16	TRBJ2-2	ASSFKGDVQGGTGELF
TRBV13	14	TRBJ1-2	ASSYQTSDRVAGYT
TRBV19	10	TRBJ2-1	ASSIPPTEQF
TRBV5-1	13	TRBJ2-1	ASSLEYRGGNEQF
TRBV7-2	12	TRBJ2-1	ASSQSSGGYEQF
TRBV28	15	TRBJ1-6	ASSPHGTITGSSPLH
TRBV2	11	TRBJ1-1	ASLESRNTEAF
TRBV4-2	18	TRBJ2-7	ASSPGTSGRLVPGSYEQY
TRBV29-1	8	TRBJ1-1	SAKTVEAF
TRBV6-1	12	TRBJ1-2	ASSEFVRNYGYT
TRBV24-1	12	TRBJ2-1	ATRGRGLYNEQF
TRBV7-3	15	TRBJ2-3	ASSLYGSGGFTDTQY
TRBV3-1/TRBV3-2	14	TRBJ1-4	ASSQAGGFSWEKLF
TRBV27	9	TRBJ1-5	ASGLGIPQH
TRBV4-1	17	TRBJ2-7	ASSQGGGQGWGIAYEQY
TRBV3-1/TRBV3-2	8	TRBJ2-7	ASRGEQQY
TRBV6-5	13	TRBJ2-1	ASRDSFSAGDEQF
TRBV29-1	10	TRBJ2-1	SVGGSGYSPF
TRBV5-1	13	TRBJ2-3	ASSPDRASTDTQY
TRBV11-1	13	TRBJ2-1	ASSLEWDSINEQF
TRBV12-3/TRBV12-4	11	TRBJ2-7	ASSFTRGSEQY
TRBV9	12	TRBJ2-7	ASSVAWGGYEQY